The entry below gives a single T cell receptor (beta chain) sequence along with its context. The target antigen is unknown. These data belong to a study of T cell responses to AZD1222 COVID-19 vaccine. Study-level findings and limits: Most donors were white British, females outnumbered males, and clonal diversity was possibly underestimated. Researchers took repertoire samples only after the peak T cell response had come.

V was cut by 6 bases and J by 2 bases, with 14 bases left in between. The CDR3 contains 14 residues. Germline CDR1 is SGHTA and CDR2 is FQGNSA. Assay: immunoSEQ multiplex PCR; the TCRdb copy retains only in-frame clones and omits some. Of approximately 120,000 clones in the sample, around 90% were seen once. The TCR originated in an adult in good health. The chain is built from TRBV7-2 and TRBJ2-7; tentatively, D is TRBD2 (6 bases). This specimen was peripheral blood, taken on day 0 of AZD1222 vaccination. CDR3 sequence reads: CASSSAGGTYEQYF. The DNA of the CDR3 is TGTGCCAGCAGTAGCGCAGGCGGGACCTACGAGCAGTACTTC.